This T cell receptor (beta chain) was found in a study of graft-versus-host responses after intestinal transplantation. Study in general: Multivisceral, liver-intestinal, or isolated intestinal transplants were received by the recipients. Study-wide results and caveats: GvH clonotypes were identified within recipient marrow, with a subset emerging first in ileum or blood.

The assay was immunoSEQ multiplex PCR, and TCRdb's table has in-frame clones only and misses some. Seen here are 4,500 or so clones, 25% to 35% observed once, and the top ten hold about 8%. This clone showed up just a few times. V was pared by 3 bases and J by 0 bases, with 6 bases between. Germline loops: CDR1 SEHNR, CDR2 FQNEAQ (reference sequence). The CDR3 has 14 residues. This receptor was identified in a human patient who was an organ donor for intestinal transplantation. V gene TRBV7-9 combines with J gene TRBJ2-4; tentatively, D is TRBD1 or TRBD2 (5 bases each). The sequencing used alloreactive CD4+ T cells from a mixed lymphocyte reaction culture, collected before transplantation. Subset given: CFSE-low proliferating T cells sorted from approximately 6-day pre-transplant mixed lymphocyte reaction (GvH or HvG direction). The CDR3 spells CASSFGTAKNIQYF. CDR3 DNA: TGTGCCAGCAGCTTTGGGACAGCCAAAAACATTCAGTACTTC.